These 6 T cell receptor beta chains were all obtained from the same sample, sequenced in a study of T cells after posttransplantation cyclophosphamide. Profiling relied on immunoSEQ multiplex PCR, and the TCRdb table lists in-frame clones only, not all of them. This sample carries some 54,000 clones, roughly 94% of them seen once, and the ten largest clones take 2.5% to 3%. The sequenced sample was PBMCs. The receptors stem from a woman aged 25 to 39 in good health and a related stem cell transplant donor.

The V gene is TRBV7-6, the J gene TRBJ2-7; 10 bases line up with TRBD1. Germline loops: CDR1 SGHVS, CDR2 FNYEAQ. The CDR3 loop spans 12 amino acids. The J segment lost 2 bases and the V segment lost 8 bases, leaving 0 bases of the junction unmatched. DNA of the CDR3: TGTGCCAGCGGACAGGGGGCCTACGAGCAGTACTTC. This encodes CASGQGAYEQYF.

This chain's CDR3 is CASSQEGRVNYGYTF. The CDR3 coding sequence is TGCGCCAGCAGCCAAGAAGGCAGGGTGAACTATGGCTACACCTTC. The rearrangement links TRBV4-1 to TRBJ1-2; the D gene is possibly TRBD1 (5 bases). Germline CDR1 is MGHRA and CDR2 is YSYEKL. V was cut by 0 bases and J by 2 bases, with 10 bases left in between. The CDR3 contains 15 residues.

The J gene is TRBJ2-5, the V gene TRBV4-1; D gene uncertain. V lost 1 base and J 4 bases, leaving 7 bases between the germline ends. Per germline, CDR1 MGHRA and CDR2 YSYEKL. This CDR3 has 13 amino acids. Written as DNA, the CDR3 is TGCGCCAGCAGCCAAGCTCTCCCAGAGACCCAGTACTTC. Residues: CASSQALPETQYF.

The chain recombines TRBV6-5 with TRBJ1-2, with 7 bases matching TRBD1. Germline-derived CDR1 and CDR2 are MNHEY and SVGAGI. The CDR3 totals 14 residues. V lost 6 bases and J lost 8; bases outside the gene matches: 12. This CDR3 reads CASRQGSPMGGYTF. CDR3 DNA sequence: TGTGCCAGCAGACAGGGGTCCCCTATGGGCGGCTACACCTTC.

The V call is TRBV6-1, the J call TRBJ1-4; 11 bases match TRBD1. The CDR3 has 16 amino acids. J lost 8 bases, V lost 2 bases, and 7 bases had no gene match. Germline V gene data show CDR1 as MNHNS and CDR2 as SASEGT. The CDR3 is CASSEPGQGANEKLFF. CDR3 in DNA: TGTGCCAGCAGTGAACCCGGACAGGGGGCCAACGAAAAACTGTTTTTT.

V gene TRBV5-1 combines with J gene TRBJ1-1; 11 bases fit TRBD1. The J segment lost 5 bases and the V segment lost 9 bases, leaving 9 bases of the junction unmatched. Germline-derived CDR1 and CDR2 are SGHRS and YFSETQ. The CDR3 spans 14 residues. CDR3: CATQVGQGGTEAFF. The CDR3 coding sequence is TGCGCCACCCAGGTGGGACAGGGGGGTACTGAAGCTTTCTTT.